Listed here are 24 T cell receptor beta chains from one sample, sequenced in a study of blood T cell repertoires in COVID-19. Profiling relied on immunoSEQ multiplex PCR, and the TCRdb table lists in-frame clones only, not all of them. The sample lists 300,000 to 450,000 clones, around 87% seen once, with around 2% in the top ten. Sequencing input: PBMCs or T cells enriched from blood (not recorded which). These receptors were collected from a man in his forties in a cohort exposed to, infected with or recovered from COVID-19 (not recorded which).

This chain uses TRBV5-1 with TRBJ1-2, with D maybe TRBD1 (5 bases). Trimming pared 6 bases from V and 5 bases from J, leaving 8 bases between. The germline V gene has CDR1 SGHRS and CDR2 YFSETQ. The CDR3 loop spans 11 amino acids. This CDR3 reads CASKGEYGYTF. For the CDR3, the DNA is TGCGCCAGCAAAGGGGAATATGGCTACACCTTC.

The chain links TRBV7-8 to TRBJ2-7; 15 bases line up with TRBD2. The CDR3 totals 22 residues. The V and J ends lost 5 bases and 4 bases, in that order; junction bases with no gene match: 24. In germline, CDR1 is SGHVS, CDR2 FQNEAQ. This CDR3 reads CASSIYSAGLAGGLSGSYEQYF. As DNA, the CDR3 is TGTGCCAGCAGCATATATTCCGCCGGACTAGCGGGAGGGCTCTCAGGATCGTACGAGCAGTACTTC.

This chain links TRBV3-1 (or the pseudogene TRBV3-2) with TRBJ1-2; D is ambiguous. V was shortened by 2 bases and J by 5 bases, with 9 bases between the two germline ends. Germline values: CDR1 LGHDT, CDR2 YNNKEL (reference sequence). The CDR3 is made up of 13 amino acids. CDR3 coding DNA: TGTGCCAGCAGCCAAAGGCAGGAATATGGCTACACCTTC. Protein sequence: CASSQRQEYGYTF.

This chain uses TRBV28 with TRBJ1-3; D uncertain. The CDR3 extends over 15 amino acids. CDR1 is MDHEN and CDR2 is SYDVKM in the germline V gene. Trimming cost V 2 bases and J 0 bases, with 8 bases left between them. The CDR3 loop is CASSLVSLSGNTIYF. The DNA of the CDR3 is TGTGCCAGCAGTTTAGTTTCCCTCTCTGGAAACACCATATATTTT. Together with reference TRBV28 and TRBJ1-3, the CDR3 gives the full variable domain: DVKVTQSSRYLVKRTGEKVFLECVQDMDHENMFWYRQDPGLGLRLIYFSYDVKMKEKGDIPEGYSVSREKKERFSLILESASTNQTSMYLCASSLVSLSGNTIYFGEGSWLTVV.

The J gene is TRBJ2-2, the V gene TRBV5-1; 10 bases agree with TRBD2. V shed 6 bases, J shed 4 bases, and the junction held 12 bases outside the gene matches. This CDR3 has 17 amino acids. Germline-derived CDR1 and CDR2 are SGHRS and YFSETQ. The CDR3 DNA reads TGCGCCAGCAATCCGTTTAGCGGGAGGATCGGCACCGGGGAGCTGTTTTTT. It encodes CASNPFSGRIGTGELFF.

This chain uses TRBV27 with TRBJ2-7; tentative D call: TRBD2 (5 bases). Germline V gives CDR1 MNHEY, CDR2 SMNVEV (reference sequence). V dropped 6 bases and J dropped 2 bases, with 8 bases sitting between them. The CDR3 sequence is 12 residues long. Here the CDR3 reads CASRDLAYEQYF. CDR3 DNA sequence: TGTGCCAGCAGGGACTTAGCCTACGAGCAGTACTTC.

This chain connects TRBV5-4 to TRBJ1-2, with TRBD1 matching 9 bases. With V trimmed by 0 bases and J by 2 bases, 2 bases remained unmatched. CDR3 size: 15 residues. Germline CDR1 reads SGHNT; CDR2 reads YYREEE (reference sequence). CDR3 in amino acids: CASSLAGTGNYGYTF. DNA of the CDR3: TGTGCCAGCAGCTTGGCAGGGACAGGGAACTATGGCTACACCTTC.

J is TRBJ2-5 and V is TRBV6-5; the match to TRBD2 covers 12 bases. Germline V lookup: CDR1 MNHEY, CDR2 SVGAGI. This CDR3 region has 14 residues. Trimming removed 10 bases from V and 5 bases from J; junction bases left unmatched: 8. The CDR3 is CATRLAGVMETQYF. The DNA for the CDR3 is TGTGCCACCAGACTAGCGGGAGTTATGGAGACCCAGTACTTC.

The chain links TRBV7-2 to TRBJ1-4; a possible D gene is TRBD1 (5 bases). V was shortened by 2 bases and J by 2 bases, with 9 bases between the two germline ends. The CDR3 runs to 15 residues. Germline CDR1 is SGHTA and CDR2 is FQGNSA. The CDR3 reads CASSLLGGTNEKLFF. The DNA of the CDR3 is TGTGCCAGCAGCTTACTCGGGGGGACTAATGAAAAACTGTTTTTT.

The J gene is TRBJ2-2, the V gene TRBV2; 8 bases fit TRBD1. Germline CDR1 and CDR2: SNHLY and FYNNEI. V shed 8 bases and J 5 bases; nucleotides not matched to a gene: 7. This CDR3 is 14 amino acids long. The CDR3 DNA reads TGTGCCAGCGCGGCAGGGGGCCGGACCGGGGAGCTGTTTTTT. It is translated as CASAAGGRTGELFF.

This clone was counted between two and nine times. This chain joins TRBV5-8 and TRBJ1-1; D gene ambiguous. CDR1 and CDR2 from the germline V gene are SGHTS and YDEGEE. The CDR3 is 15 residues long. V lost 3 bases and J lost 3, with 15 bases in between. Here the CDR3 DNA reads TGTGCCAGCAGCTCTCGCCGTGTCGGGGACACTGAAGCTTTCTTT. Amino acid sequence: CASSSRRVGDTEAFF.

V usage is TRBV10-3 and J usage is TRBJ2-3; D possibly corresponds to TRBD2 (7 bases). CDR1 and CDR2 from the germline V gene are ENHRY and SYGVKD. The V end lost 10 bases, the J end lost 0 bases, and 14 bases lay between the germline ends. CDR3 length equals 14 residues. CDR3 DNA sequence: TGTGCCAGCGAGGGGGGGGGAAGCACAGATACGCAGTATTTT. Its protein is CASEGGGSTDTQYF.

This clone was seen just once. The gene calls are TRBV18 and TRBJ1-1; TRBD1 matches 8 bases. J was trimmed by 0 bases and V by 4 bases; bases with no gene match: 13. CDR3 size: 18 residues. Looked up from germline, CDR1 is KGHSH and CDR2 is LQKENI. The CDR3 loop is CASSLMDRANHMNTEAFF. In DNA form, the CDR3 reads TGTGCCAGCTCACTAATGGACAGGGCAAACCATATGAACACTGAAGCTTTCTTT.

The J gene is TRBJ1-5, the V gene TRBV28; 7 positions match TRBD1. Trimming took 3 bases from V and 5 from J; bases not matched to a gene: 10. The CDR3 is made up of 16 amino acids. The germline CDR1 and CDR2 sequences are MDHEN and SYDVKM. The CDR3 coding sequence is TGTGCCAGCAGTTTCGGACAGGCAATGGGGGATCAGCCCCAGCATTTT. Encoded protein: CASSFGQAMGDQPQHF.

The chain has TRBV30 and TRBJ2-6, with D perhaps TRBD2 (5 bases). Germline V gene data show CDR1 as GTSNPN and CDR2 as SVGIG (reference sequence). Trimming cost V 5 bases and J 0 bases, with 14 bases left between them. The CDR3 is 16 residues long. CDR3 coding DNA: TGTGCCTGGGTCCCCCGACTATTCTCTGGGGCCAACGTCCTGACTTTC. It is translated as CAWVPRLFSGANVLTF. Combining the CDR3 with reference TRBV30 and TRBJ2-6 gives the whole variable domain SQTIHQWPATLVQPVGSPLSLECTVEGTSNPNLYWYRQAAGRGLQLLFYSVGIGQISSEVPQNLSASRPQDRQFILSSKKLLLSDSGFYLCAWVPRLFSGANVLTFGAGSRLTVL.

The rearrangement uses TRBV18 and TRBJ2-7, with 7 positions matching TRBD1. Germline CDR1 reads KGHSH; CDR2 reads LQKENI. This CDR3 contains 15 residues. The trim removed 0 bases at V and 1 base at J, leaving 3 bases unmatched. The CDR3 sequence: CASSPPYRGSYEQYF. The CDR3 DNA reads TGTGCCAGCTCACCACCTTACAGGGGATCCTACGAGCAGTACTTC.

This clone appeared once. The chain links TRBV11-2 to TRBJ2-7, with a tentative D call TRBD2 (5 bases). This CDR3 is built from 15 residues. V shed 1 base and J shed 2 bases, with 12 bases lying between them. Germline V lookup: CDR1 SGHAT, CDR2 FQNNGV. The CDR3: CASSLVLVATYEQYF. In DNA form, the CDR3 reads TGTGCCAGCAGCTTAGTACTAGTTGCAACCTACGAGCAGTACTTC.

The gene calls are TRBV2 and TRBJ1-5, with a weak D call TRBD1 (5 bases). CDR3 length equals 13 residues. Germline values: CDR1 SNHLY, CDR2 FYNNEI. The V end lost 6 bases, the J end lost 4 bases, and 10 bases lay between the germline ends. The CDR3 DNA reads TGTGCCAGCAGATACGACAGTAATCAGCCCCAGCATTTT. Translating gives CASRYDSNQPQHF.

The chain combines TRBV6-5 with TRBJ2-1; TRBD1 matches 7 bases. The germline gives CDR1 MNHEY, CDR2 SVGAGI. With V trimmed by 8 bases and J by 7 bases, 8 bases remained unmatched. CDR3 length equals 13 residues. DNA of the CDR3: TGTGCCAGCCAAGGACAGGTGGGGAATGAGCAGTTCTTC. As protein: CASQGQVGNEQFF.

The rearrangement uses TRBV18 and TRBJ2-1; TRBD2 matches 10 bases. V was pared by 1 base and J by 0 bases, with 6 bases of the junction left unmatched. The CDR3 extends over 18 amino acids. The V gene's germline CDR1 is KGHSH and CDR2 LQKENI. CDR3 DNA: TGTGCCAGCTCACCACGGCTAGCGGGAGAGAGCTCCTACAATGAGCAGTTCTTC. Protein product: CASSPRLAGESSYNEQFF.

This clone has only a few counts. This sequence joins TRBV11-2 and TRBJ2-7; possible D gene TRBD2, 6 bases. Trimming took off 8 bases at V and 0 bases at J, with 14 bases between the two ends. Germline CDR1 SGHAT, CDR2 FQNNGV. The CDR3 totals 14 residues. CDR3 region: CASQRTGDSYEQYF. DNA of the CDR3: TGTGCCAGCCAAAGAACGGGGGACTCCTACGAGCAGTACTTC.

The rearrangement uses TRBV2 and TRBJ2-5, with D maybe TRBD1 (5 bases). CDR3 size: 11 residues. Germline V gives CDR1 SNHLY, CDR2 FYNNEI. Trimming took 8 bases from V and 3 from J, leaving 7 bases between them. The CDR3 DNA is TGTGCCAGCGGCAGGGAAGAGACCCAGTACTTC. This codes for CASGREETQYF.

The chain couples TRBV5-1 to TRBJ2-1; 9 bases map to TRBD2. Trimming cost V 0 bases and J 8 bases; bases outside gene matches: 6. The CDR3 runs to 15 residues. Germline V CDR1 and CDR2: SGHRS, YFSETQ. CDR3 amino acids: CASSLVSSGTDEQFF. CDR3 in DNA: TGCGCCAGCAGCTTGGTGTCTAGCGGGACTGATGAGCAGTTCTTC.

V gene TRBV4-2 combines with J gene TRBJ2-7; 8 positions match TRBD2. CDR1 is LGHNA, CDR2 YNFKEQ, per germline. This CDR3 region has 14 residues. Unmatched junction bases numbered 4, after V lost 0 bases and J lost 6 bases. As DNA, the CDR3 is TGTGCCAGCAGCCAAGACGGGAGGGCCCTCGAGCAGTACTTC. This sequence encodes CASSQDGRALEQYF.